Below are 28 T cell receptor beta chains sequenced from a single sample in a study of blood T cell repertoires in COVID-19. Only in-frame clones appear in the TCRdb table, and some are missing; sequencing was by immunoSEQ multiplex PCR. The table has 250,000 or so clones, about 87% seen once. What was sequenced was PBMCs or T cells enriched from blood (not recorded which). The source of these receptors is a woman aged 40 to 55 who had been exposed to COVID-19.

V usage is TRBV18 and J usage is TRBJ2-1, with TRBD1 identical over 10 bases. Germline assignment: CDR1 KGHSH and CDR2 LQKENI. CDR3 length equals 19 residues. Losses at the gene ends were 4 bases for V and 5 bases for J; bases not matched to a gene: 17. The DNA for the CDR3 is TGTGCCAGCTCACAAAACGGTCCTCCCGGGACAGGGGTGAACAATGAGCAGTTCTTC. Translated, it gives CASSQNGPPGTGVNNEQFF.

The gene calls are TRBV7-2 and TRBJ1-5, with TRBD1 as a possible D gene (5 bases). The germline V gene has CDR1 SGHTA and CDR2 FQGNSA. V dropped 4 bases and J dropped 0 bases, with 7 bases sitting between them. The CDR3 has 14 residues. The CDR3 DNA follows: TGTGCCAGCAGCTCTCAGGGTAGCAATCAGCCCCAGCATTTT. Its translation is CASSSQGSNQPQHF.

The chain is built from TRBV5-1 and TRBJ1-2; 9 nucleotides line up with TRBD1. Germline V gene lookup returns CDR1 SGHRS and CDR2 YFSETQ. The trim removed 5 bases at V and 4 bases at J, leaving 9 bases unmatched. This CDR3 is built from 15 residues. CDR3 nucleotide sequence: TGCGCCAGCAGGCTGGACAGGGGCCCGATCTATGGCTACACCTTC. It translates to CASRLDRGPIYGYTF.

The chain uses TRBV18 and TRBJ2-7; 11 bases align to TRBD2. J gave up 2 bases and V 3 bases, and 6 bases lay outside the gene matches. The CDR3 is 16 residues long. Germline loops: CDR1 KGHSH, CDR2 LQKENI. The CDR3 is CASSPRLAGTPYEQYV. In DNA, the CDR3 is TGTGCCAGCTCACCGCGACTAGCGGGAACCCCCTACGAGCAGTACGTC.

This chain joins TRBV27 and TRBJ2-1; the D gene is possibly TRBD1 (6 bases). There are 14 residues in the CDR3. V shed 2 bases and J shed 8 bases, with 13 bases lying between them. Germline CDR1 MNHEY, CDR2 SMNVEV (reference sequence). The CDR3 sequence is CASSLGGPRDEQFF. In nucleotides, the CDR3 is TGTGCCAGCAGTTTAGGGGGCCCTCGAGATGAGCAGTTCTTC.

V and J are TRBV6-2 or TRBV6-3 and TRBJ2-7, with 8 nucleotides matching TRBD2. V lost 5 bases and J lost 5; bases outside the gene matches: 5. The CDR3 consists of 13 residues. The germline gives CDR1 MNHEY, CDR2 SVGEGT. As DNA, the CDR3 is TGTGCCAGCAGTATGAGCGGGAGTAACGAGCAGTACGTC. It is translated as CASSMSGSNEQYV.

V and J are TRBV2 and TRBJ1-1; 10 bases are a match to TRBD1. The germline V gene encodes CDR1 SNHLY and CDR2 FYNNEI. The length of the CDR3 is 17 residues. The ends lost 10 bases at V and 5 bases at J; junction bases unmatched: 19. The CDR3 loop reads CATFYSTGGYGRTEAFF. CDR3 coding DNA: TGTGCCACGTTTTATTCGACAGGGGGCTATGGGAGGACTGAAGCTTTCTTT.

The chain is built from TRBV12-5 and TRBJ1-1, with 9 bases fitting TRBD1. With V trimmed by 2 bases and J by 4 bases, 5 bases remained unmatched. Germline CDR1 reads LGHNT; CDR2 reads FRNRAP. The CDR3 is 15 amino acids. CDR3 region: CASGLTQGASTEAFF. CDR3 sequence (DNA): TGTGCTAGTGGTTTGACACAGGGGGCGAGCACTGAAGCTTTCTTT.

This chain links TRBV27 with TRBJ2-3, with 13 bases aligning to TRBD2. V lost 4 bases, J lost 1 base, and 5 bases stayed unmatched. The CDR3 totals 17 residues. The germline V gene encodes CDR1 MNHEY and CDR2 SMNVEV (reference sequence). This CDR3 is CASSSRLAGGGTDTQYF. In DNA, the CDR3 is TGTGCCAGCAGTTCCCGACTAGCGGGAGGTGGCACAGATACGCAGTATTTT.

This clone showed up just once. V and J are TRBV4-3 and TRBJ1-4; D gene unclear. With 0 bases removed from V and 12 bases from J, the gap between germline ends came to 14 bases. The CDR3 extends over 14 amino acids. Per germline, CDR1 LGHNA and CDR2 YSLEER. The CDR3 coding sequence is TGCGCCAGCAGCCAAGAATTGACCGGGTCGGAACTGTTTTTT. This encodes CASSQELTGSELFF.

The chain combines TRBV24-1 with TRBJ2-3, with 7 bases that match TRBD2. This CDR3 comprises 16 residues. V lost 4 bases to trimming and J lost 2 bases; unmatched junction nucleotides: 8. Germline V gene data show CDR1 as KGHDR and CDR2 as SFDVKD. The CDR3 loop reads CATSDPLAELTDTQYF. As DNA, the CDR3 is TGTGCCACCAGTGACCCGCTAGCGGAACTCACAGATACGCAGTATTTT.

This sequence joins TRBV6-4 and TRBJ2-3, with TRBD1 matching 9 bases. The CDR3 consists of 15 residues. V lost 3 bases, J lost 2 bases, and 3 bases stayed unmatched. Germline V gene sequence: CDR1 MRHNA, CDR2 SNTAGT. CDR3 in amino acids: CASSEGTGHTDTQYF. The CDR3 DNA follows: TGTGCCAGCAGTGAAGGGACAGGGCACACAGATACGCAGTATTTT.

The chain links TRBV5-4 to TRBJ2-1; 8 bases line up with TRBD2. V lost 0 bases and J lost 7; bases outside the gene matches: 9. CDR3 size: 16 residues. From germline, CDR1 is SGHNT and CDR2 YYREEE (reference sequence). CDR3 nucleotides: TGTGCCAGCAGCTTGGGAGCGGGAGTAGAATGGAATGAGCAGTTCTTC. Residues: CASSLGAGVEWNEQFF. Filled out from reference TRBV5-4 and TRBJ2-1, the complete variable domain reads ETGVTQSPTHLIKTRGQQVTLRCSSQSGHNTVSWYQQALGQGPQFIFQYYREEENGRGNFPPRFSGLQFPNYSSELNVNALELDDSALYLCASSLGAGVEWNEQFFGPGTRLTVL.

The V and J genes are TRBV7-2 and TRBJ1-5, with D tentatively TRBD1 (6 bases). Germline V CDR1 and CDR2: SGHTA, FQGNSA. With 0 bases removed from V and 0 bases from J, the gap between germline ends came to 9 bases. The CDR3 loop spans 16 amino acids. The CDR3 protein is CASSLAGTHSNQPQHF. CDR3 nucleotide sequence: TGTGCCAGCAGCTTAGCCGGGACACATAGCAATCAGCCCCAGCATTTT.

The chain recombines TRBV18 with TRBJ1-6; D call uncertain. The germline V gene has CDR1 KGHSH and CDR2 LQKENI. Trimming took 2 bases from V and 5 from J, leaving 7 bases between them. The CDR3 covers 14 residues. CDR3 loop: CASSPAEHNSPLHF. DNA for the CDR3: TGTGCCAGCTCACCAGCGGAGCATAATTCACCCCTCCACTTT. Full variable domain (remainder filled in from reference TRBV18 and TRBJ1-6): NAGVMQNPRHLVRRRGQEARLRCSPMKGHSHVYWYRQLPEEGLKFMVYLQKENIIDESGMPKERFSAEFPKEGPSILRIQQVVRGDSAAYFCASSPAEHNSPLHFGNGTRLTVT.

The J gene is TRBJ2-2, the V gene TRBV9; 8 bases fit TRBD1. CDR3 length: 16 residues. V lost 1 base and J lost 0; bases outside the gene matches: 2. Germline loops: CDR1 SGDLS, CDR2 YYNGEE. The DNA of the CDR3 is TGTGCCAGCAGCGTACGGGGACAGGCGAACACCGGGGAGCTGTTTTTT. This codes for CASSVRGQANTGELFF.

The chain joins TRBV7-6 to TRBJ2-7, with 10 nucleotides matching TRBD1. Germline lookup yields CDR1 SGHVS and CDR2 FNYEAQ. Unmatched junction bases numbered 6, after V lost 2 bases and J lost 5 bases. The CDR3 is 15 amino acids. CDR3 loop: CASSLIDRGLNEQYF. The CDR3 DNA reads TGTGCCAGCAGCTTAATCGACAGGGGGCTCAACGAGCAGTACTTC.

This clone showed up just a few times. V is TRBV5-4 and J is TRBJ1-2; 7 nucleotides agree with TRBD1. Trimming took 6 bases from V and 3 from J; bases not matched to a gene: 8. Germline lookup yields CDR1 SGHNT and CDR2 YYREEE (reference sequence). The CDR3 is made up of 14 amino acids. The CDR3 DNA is TGTGCCAGCAACGCCAGGGGGATGGACTATGGCTACACCTTC. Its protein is CASNARGMDYGYTF.

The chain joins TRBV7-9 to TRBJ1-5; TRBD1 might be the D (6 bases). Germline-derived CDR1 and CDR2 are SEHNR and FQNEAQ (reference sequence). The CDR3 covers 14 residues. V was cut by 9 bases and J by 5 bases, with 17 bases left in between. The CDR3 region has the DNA TGTGCCAGGACGGGGGGCTCCCTCTATCAGCCCCAGCATTTT. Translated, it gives CARTGGSLYQPQHF. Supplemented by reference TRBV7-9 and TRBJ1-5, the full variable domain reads DTGVSQNPRHKITKRGQNVTFRCDPISEHNRLYWYRQTLGQGPEFLTYFQNEAQLEKSRLLSDRFSAERPKGSFSTLEIQRTEQGDSAMYLCARTGGSLYQPQHFGDGTRLSIL.

The CDR3 region has the DNA TGTGCCAGCAGTTCCCCGTACTCCTATAATTCACCCCTCCACTTT. Its translation: CASSSPYSYNSPLHF. The chain is built from TRBV6-5 and TRBJ1-6; D remains ambiguous. Germline values: CDR1 MNHEY, CDR2 SVGAGI. V gave up 4 bases and J gave up 0 bases, with 7 bases separating them. This CDR3 comprises 15 residues.

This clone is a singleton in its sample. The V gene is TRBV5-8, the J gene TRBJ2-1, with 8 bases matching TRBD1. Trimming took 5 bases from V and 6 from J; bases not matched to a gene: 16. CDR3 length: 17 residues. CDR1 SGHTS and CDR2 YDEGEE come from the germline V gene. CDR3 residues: CASSSLSGTGDSNEQFF. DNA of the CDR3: TGTGCCAGCAGTTCGCTCTCCGGGACAGGCGATAGCAATGAGCAGTTCTTC. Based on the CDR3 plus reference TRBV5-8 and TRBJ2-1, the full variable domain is EAGVTQSPTHLIKTRGQQATLRCSPISGHTSVYWYQQALGLGLQFLLWYDEGEERNRGNFPPRFSGRQFPNYSSELNVNALELEDSALYLCASSSLSGTGDSNEQFFGPGTRLTVL.

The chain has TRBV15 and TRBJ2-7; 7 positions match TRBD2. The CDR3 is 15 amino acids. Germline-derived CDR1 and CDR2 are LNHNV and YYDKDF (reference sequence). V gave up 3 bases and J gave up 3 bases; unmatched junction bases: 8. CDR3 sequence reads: CATSRSSAGVYEQYF. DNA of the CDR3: TGTGCCACCAGCAGGTCCTCTGCGGGGGTCTACGAGCAGTACTTC.

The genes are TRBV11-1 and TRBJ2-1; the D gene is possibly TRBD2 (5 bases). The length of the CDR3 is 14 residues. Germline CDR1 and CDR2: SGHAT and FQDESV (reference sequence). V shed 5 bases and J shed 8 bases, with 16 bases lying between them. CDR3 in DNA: TGTGCCAGCAGCCCATTAGGAGGAGTCGATGAGCAGTTCTTC. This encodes CASSPLGGVDEQFF.

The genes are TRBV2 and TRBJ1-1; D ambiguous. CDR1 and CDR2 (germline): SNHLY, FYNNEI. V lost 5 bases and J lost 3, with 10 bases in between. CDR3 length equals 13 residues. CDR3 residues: CASSPRRDTEAFF. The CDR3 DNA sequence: TGTGCCAGCAGTCCCAGGAGGGACACTGAAGCTTTCTTT. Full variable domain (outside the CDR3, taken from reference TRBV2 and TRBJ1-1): EPEVTQTPSHQVTQMGQEVILRCVPISNHLYFYWYRQILGQKVEFLVSFYNNEISEKSEIFDDQFSVERPDGSNFTLKIRSTKLEDSAMYFCASSPRRDTEAFFGQGTRLTVV.

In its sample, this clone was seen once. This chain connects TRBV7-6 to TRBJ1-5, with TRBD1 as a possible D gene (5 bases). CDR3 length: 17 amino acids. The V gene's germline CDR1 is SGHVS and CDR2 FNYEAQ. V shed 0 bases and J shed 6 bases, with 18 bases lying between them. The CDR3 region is CASSLARGDGTSQPQHF. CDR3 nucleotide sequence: TGTGCCAGCAGCTTAGCGCGGGGGGATGGGACGTCTCAGCCCCAGCATTTT. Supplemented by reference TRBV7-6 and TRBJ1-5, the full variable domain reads GAGVSQSPRYKVTKRGQDVALRCDPISGHVSLYWYRQALGQGPEFLTYFNYEAQQDKSGLPNDRFSAERPEGSISTLTIQRTEQRDSAMYRCASSLARGDGTSQPQHFGDGTRLSIL.

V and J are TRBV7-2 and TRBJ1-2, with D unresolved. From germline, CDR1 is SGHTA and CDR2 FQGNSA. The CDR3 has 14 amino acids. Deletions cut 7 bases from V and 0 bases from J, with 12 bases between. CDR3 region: CASTSPRANYGYTF. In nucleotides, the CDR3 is TGTGCCAGCACCTCCCCCCGAGCTAACTATGGCTACACCTTC. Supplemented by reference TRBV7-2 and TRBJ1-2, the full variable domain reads GAGVSQSPSNKVTEKGKDVELRCDPISGHTALYWYRQSLGQGLEFLIYFQGNSAPDKSGLPSDRFSAERTGGSVSTLTIQRTQQEDSAVYLCASTSPRANYGYTFGSGTRLTVV.

The CDR3 here is CASSRAETSYNEQFF. The CDR3 coding sequence is TGTGCCAGTAGCCGAGCGGAGACCTCCTACAATGAGCAGTTCTTC. The chain employs TRBV19 and TRBJ2-1; D is possibly TRBD2 (5 bases). Trimming removed 6 bases from V and 0 bases from J, with 12 bases in between. The CDR3 contains 15 residues. The V gene's germline CDR1 is LNHDA and CDR2 SQIVND (reference sequence). The complete variable domain, with remaining parts taken from reference TRBV19 and TRBJ2-1, reads DGGITQSPKYLFRKEGQNVTLSCEQNLNHDAMYWYRQDPGQGLRLIYYSQIVNDFQKGDIAEGYSVSREKKESFPLTVTSAQKNPTAFYLCASSRAETSYNEQFFGPGTRLTVL.

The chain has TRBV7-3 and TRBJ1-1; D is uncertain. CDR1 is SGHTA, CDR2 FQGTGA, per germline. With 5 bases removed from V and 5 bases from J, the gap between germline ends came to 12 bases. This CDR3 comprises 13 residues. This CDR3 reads CASSPSFVTEAFF. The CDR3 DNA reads TGTGCCAGCAGCCCTAGTTTTGTTACTGAAGCTTTCTTT.